What follows describes a single T cell receptor beta chain. Its antigen remains unknown. The data were produced by immunoSEQ multiplex PCR, yet TCRdb's version contains in-frame clones alone and is incomplete. The sample has about 42,000 clones, 70% to 90% seen once; the top ten hold about 13%. Looked up from germline, CDR1 is LNHDA and CDR2 is SQIVND (reference sequence). V was trimmed by 6 bases and J by 8 bases, leaving 4 bases between them. The CDR3 is 10 amino acids. The data are from a study of OX40 agonist ivuxolimab in advanced cancers. Study findings and constraints: The authors did not determine the antigen specificity of the expanded peripheral T cells. CD8+ T cells (on average) carried more expanded clones than CD4+ T cells.

The sample was CD4+ or CD8+ T cells sorted from blood, taken in a trial of the OX40 agonist ivuxolimab. The receptor's source is an adult with an advanced solid tumor such as melanoma, head and neck, liver or kidney cancer. The chain has TRBV19 and TRBJ1-4; the D is unclear. The CDR3 coding sequence is TGTGCCAGTAGCTCCGAAAAACTGTTTTTT. This sequence encodes CASSSEKLFF.